This T cell receptor beta chain was retrieved from a study of shared clonotypes between healthy human individuals. General study findings and limits: Naive CD4 clonotypes overlapped across several donors at about 5.2%.

Those who donated, Caucasian adults without exception, all lived in Nashville, Tennessee. It was into CD45RA+ naive and CD45RA-negative memory subsets that the CD4+ cells were split. Assay: immunoSEQ multiplex PCR; the TCRdb copy retains only in-frame clones and omits some. The repertoire holds millions of clones, more than 80% seen once, with about 0.13% in the top ten. With regard to this clone: Its specificity is unknown.

The specimen was naive CD4+ T cells sorted from blood. Subset in this sample: CD45RA+ positively selected. The sequence came from a man aged 18 to 30 in good health.

The CDR3 coding sequence is TGTGCCAGCGGAGGACAGCTTACAACTAATGAAAAACTGTTTTTT. Translation gives CASGGQLTTNEKLFF. This chain uses TRBV19 with TRBJ1-4, with D possibly matching TRBD1 (6 bases). Trimming shortened V by 9 bases and J by 0 bases, and 14 bases separated the two germline ends. The germline V gene encodes CDR1 LNHDA and CDR2 SQIVND (reference sequence). CDR3 length: 15 amino acids.